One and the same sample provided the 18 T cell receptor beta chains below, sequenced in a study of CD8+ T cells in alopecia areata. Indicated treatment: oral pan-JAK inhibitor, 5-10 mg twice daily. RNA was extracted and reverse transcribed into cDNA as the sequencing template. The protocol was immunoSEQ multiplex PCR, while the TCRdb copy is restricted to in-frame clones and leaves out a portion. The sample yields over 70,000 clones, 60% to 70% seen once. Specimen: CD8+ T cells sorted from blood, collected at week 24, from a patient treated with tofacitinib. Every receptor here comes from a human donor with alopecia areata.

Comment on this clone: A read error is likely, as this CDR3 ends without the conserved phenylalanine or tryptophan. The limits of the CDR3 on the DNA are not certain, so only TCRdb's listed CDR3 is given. The CDR3 is CASGTGTELVG. The gene calls are TRBV23-1 and TRBJ1-1; the table calls TRBD1, which could not be checked here. TRBV23-1 is labeled an ORF, and its function is uncertain. The CDR3 spans 11 amino acids, including both terminal residues.

In DNA, the CDR3 is TGTGCCACTGCCGGACAGGGATCTGGGGCCAACGTCCTGACTTTC. It translates to CATAGQGSGANVLTF. J is TRBJ2-6 and V is TRBV6-1; 8 nucleotides match TRBD1. V dropped 10 bases and J dropped 1; count of bases not matched to a gene: 6. Per the germline V gene, CDR1 is MNHNS and CDR2 is SASEGT. The CDR3 runs 15 residues.

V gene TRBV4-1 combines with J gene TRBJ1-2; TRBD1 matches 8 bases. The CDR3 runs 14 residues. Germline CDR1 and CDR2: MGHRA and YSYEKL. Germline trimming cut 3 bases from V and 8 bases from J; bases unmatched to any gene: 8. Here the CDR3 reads CASSHGTGRQGYTF. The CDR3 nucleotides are TGCGCCAGCAGCCACGGGACAGGTCGGCAGGGCTACACCTTC.

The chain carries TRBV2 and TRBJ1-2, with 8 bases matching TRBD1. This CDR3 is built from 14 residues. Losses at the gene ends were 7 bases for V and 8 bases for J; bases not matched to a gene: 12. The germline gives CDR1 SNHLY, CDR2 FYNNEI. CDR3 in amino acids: CASKADRVTEGYTF. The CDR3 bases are TGTGCCAGCAAGGCGGACAGGGTCACTGAGGGCTACACCTTC.

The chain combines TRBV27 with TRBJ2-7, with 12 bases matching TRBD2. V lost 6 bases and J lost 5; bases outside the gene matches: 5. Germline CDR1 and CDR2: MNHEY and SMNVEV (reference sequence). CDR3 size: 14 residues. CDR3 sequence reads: CASSLAGGPDEQYF. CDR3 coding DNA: TGTGCCAGCAGCCTAGCGGGAGGGCCAGACGAGCAGTACTTC.

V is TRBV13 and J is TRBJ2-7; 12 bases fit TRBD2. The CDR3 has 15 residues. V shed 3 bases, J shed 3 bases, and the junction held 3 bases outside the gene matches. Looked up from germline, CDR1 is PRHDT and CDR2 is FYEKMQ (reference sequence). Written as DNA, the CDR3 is TGTGCCAGCAGCTTTAGACTAGCGGGGGTCTACGAGCAGTACTTC. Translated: CASSFRLAGVYEQYF. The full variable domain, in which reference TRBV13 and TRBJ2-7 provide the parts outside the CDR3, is AAGVIQSPRHLIKEKRETATLKCYPIPRHDTVYWYQQGPGQDPQFLISFYEKMQSDKGSIPDRFSAQQFSDYHSELNMSSLELGDSALYFCASSFRLAGVYEQYFGPGTRLTVT.

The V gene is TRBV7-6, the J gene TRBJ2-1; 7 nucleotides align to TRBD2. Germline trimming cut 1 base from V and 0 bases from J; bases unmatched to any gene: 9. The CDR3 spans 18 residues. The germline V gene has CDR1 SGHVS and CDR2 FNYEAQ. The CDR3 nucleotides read TGTGCCAGCAGCTTAGTGATAGTAGCGGGTTCCTCCTACAATGAGCAGTTCTTC. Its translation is CASSLVIVAGSSYNEQFF.

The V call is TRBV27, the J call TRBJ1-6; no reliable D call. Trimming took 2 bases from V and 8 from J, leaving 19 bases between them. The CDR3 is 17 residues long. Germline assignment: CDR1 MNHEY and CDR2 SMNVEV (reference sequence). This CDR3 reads CASSLIRRGIVDSPLHF. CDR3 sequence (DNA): TGTGCCAGCAGTTTAATTCGCCGAGGGATTGTTGATTCACCCCTCCACTTT.

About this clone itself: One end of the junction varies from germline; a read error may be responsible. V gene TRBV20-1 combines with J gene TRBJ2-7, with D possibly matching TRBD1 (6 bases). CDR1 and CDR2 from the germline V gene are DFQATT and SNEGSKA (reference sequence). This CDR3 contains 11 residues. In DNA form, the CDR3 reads TGCAGTGCTAGAGACTACGCCGGACAGTCCTTC. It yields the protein CSARDYAGQSF.

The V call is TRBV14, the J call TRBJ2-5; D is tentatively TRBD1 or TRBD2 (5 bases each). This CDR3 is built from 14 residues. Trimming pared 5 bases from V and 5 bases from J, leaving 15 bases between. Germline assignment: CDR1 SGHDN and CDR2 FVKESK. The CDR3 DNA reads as TGTGCCAGCAGCAGAAATGGGGGTTTGGAGACCCAGTACTTC. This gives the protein CASSRNGGLETQYF.

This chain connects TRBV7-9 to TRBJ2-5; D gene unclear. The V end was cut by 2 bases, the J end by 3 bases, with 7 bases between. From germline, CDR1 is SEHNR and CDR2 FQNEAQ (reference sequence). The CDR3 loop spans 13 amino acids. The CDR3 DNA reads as TGTGCCAGCAGCTTATTAGGCAAAGAGACCCAGTACTTC. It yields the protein CASSLLGKETQYF.

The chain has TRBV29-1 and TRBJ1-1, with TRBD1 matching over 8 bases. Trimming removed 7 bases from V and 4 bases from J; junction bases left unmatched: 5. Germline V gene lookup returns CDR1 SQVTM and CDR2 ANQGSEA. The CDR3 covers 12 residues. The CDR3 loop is CSGWTGSTEAFF. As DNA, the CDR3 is TGCAGCGGGTGGACAGGGAGCACTGAAGCTTTCTTT.

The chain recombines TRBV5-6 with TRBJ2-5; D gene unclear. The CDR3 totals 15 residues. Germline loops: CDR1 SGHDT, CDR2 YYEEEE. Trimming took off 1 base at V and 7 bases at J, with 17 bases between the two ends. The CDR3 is CASSLSSGVTRTQYF. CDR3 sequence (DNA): TGTGCCAGCAGCTTGAGCTCCGGAGTAACGCGGACCCAGTACTTC.

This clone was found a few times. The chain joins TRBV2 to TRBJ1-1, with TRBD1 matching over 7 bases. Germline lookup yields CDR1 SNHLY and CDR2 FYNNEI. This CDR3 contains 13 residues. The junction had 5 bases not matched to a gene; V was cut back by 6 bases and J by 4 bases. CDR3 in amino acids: CASRETGSTEAFF. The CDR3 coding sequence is TGTGCCAGCAGAGAGACAGGGAGCACTGAAGCTTTCTTT.

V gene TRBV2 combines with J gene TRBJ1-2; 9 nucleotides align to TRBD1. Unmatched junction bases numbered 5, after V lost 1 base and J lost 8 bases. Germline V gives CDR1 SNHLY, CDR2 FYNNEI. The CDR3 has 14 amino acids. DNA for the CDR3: TGTGCCAGCAGTGAAGGGGACAGGGCCAAGGGCTACACCTTC. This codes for CASSEGDRAKGYTF.

CDR3 region: CASSFQGENQPQHF. For the CDR3, the DNA is TGTGCCAGCAGTTTTCAGGGGGAGAATCAGCCCCAGCATTTT. The V and J genes are TRBV27 and TRBJ1-5; 7 bases fit TRBD1. Germline assignment: CDR1 MNHEY and CDR2 SMNVEV (reference sequence). J was trimmed by 4 bases and V by 3 bases; bases with no gene match: 3. This CDR3 is 14 amino acids long.

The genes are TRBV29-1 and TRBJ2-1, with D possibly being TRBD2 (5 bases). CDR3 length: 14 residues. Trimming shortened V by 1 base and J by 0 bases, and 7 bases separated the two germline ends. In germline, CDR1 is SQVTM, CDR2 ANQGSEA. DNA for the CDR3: TGCAGCGTTGAAGTCGGACTCTCCTACAATGAGCAGTTCTTC. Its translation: CSVEVGLSYNEQFF.

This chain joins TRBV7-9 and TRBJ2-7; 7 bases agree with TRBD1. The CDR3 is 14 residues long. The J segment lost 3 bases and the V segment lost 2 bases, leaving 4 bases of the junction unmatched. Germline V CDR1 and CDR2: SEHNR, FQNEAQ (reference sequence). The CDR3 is CASSLPDRDYEQYF. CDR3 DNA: TGTGCCAGCAGCTTACCAGACAGGGACTACGAGCAGTACTTC.